The present T cell receptor (beta chain) was sequenced within a study of T cell changes during pregnancy in multiple sclerosis (dated by TCRdb to 2018 to 2020). Turning to the overall study: The study examined how the T cell repertoire changed over the course of pregnancy in women with multiple sclerosis.

Library construction relied on the immunoSEQ multiplex PCR assay. The source is immuneACCESS, and TCRdb retained only in-frame sequences with V and J called. Part of the clones is not carried over; for the studies checked, unresolved V genes explain less than half of this, and the remainder is unexplained. This sample has some 120,000 clones in its table, and 90% to 95% of those were observed once. Clones ranked in the top ten supply 1.5% of the sample. Note on this clone: The antigen it binds to is not known. No much larger clone is present one base from it, and per-base qualities are unavailable.

V drops 2 bases and J drops 3 bases, leaving 8 bases in between. Spanning cysteine to phenylalanine, the CDR3 consists of 14 amino acids. This entry keeps only the CDR3 DNA: 42 bases, framed from base 1. CDR1 SGHTA and CDR2 FQGNSA are derived from the germline V gene. The sample here was peripheral blood, taken in the third trimester of pregnancy. This sequence uses TRBV7-2 and TRBJ1-5, with the D gene not confidently named. The clonotype comes from a female donor with multiple sclerosis, enrolled in a pregnancy study. This receptor carries the CDR3 CASSLNRFNQPQHF. In nucleotides, the sequence is TGTGCCAGCAGCTTAAACCGGTTCAATCAGCCCCAGCATTTT.